This T cell receptor beta chain originates from a study of blood T cell repertoires in COVID-19. Germline-derived CDR1 and CDR2 are WNHNN and SYGVQD (reference sequence). The length of the CDR3 is 14 residues. V was cut by 3 bases and J by 0 bases, with 6 bases left in between. Per the original data handling: Reference gene primer amplification gave nucleated cell count estimates. Profiled with immunoSEQ multiplex PCR; TCRdb holds only in-frame clones, not every one. V, J and clone size reflect that table, while D and trimming were determined from the DNA. This sample has 150,000 or so clones, with more than 65% found just once. This clone has just a few counts.

The V gene is TRBV10-1, the J gene TRBJ1-3, with no clear D. The sample comprised PBMCs or T cells enriched from blood (not recorded which). The clonotype comes from a man in his fifties who had recovered from COVID-19. CDR3 coding DNA: TGCGCCAGCAGTGACGGTTTCTCTGGAAACACCATATATTTT. Translation: CASSDGFSGNTIYF.